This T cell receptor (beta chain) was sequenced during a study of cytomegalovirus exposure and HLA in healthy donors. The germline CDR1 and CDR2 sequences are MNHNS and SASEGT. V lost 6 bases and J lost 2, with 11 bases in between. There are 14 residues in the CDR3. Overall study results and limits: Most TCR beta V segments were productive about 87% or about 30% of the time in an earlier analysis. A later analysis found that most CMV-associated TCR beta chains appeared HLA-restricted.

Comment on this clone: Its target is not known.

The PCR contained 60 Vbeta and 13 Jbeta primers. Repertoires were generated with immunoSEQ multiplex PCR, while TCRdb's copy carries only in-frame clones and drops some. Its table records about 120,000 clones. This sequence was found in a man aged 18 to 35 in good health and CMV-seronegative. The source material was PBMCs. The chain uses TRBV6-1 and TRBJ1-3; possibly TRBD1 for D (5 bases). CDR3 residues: CASRGGGAGNTIYF. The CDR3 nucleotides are TGTGCCAGCAGGGGGGGAGGGGCTGGAAACACCATATATTTT.